These 17 T cell receptor beta chains came from one sample sequenced in a study of T cells in pancreatic ductal adenocarcinoma. No neoadjuvant therapy was given to the selected pancreatic ductal adenocarcinoma patients before their surgery. Clones were read by immunoSEQ multiplex PCR, and TCRdb kept only the in-frame ones, dropping some. The repertoire holds under 20,000 clones, with 88% as singletons. Sequenced input: PBMCs. These receptors were collected from a human donor with pancreatic ductal adenocarcinoma.

The chain employs TRBV4-1 and TRBJ1-5, with 7 positions matching TRBD1. Germline values: CDR1 MGHRA, CDR2 YSYEKL. The length of the CDR3 is 16 residues. Unmatched junction bases numbered 11, after V lost 4 bases and J lost 5 bases. The CDR3 coding sequence is TGCGCCAGCAGCCCTTATGCCGACAGGGCCGATCAGCCCCAGCATTTT. As protein: CASSPYADRADQPQHF.

This chain uses TRBV7-2 with TRBJ2-5, with TRBD2 matching 8 bases. The length of the CDR3 is 15 residues. The V and J ends lost 2 bases and 5 bases, in that order; junction bases with no gene match: 7. The germline CDR1 and CDR2 sequences are SGHTA and FQGNSA. CDR3 sequence reads: CASSLSGGARETQYF. DNA for the CDR3: TGTGCCAGCAGCTTATCGGGGGGGGCCAGGGAGACCCAGTACTTC.

V and J are TRBV27 and TRBJ1-1, with D tentatively TRBD1 (6 bases). This CDR3 has 14 amino acids. V was cut by 5 bases and J by 4 bases, with 14 bases left in between. Looked up from germline, CDR1 is MNHEY and CDR2 is SMNVEV (reference sequence). The CDR3 coding sequence is TGTGCCAGCAGTCTTATCACAGGGTTCACTGAAGCTTTCTTT. Translated, it gives CASSLITGFTEAFF.

The DNA of the CDR3 is TGTGCCAGCAGCACAGCGGGGGAGACTAATGAAAAACTGTTTTTT. As protein: CASSTAGETNEKLFF. The V call is TRBV7-9, the J call TRBJ1-4; D is perhaps TRBD1 (5 bases). Trimming removed 5 bases from V and 2 bases from J, with 12 bases in between. CDR1 and CDR2 from the germline V gene are SEHNR and FQNEAQ (reference sequence). This CDR3 region has 15 residues. Filled out from reference TRBV7-9 and TRBJ1-4, the complete variable domain reads DTGVSQNPRHKITKRGQNVTFRCDPISEHNRLYWYRQTLGQGPEFLTYFQNEAQLEKSRLLSDRFSAERPKGSFSTLEIQRTEQGDSAMYLCASSTAGETNEKLFFGSGTQLSVL.

This clone was counted between two and nine times. The chain has TRBV19 and TRBJ1-2, with D unresolved. Looked up from germline, CDR1 is LNHDA and CDR2 is SQIVND (reference sequence). CDR3 size: 12 residues. V dropped 7 bases and J dropped 3 bases, with 9 bases sitting between them. DNA of the CDR3: TGTGCCAGTATTGGTGGAGACTATGGCTACACCTTC. It yields the protein CASIGGDYGYTF.

CDR3 amino acids: CASSLVNTGTGGYGYTF. The CDR3 DNA sequence: TGTGCCAGCAGCTTGGTGAACACCGGGACAGGGGGCTATGGCTACACCTTC. The V gene is TRBV5-5, the J gene TRBJ1-2; TRBD1 matches 11 bases. After removal of 0 bases from V and 4 bases from J, the junction contained 8 bases not matched to a gene. Looked up from germline, CDR1 is SGHKS and CDR2 is YYEKEE (reference sequence). This CDR3 region has 17 residues.

This chain uses TRBV2 with TRBJ2-7; D is unresolved. V lost 0 bases to trimming and J lost 4 bases, with 10 bases between them. The CDR3 sequence is 14 residues long. Germline-derived CDR1 and CDR2 are SNHLY and FYNNEI. CDR3 in DNA: TGTGCCAGCAGTGAAGCGCGGATAAGGTACGAGCAGTACTTC. Encoded protein: CASSEARIRYEQYF.

The rearrangement uses TRBV11-3 and TRBJ1-4, with D possibly TRBD1 on 5 matching bases. The CDR3 has 19 amino acids. Germline CDR1 SGHNT, CDR2 YENEEA. Trimming removed 5 bases at V and 4 bases at J, with 26 bases between. The CDR3 region is CASSPGGGSHRLINEKLFF. The CDR3 coding sequence is TGTGCCAGCAGCCCGGGAGGTGGAAGCCACAGGCTAATTAATGAAAAACTGTTTTTT.

This clone was found once. The genes are TRBV5-1 and TRBJ2-1, with 8 bases identical to TRBD2. Trimming removed 2 bases from V and 5 bases from J; junction bases left unmatched: 9. The germline V gene encodes CDR1 SGHRS and CDR2 YFSETQ. CDR3 length: 16 residues. CDR3 sequence reads: CASSFDRGGLNNEQFF. CDR3 in DNA: TGCGCCAGCAGCTTTGATCGGGGGGGACTTAACAATGAGCAGTTCTTC.

The chain is built from TRBV7-8 and TRBJ1-2; D is unresolved. The germline V and J ends were trimmed by 5 bases and 4 bases, with 17 bases remaining between them. Germline CDR1 reads SGHVS; CDR2 reads FQNEAQ. The CDR3 covers 15 residues. Here the CDR3 DNA reads TGTGCCAGCAGCCCGGAGGCCGGGATTTTCTATGGCTACACCTTC. Its protein is CASSPEAGIFYGYTF.

The chain employs TRBV4-1 and TRBJ2-1; 14 bases fit TRBD2. This CDR3 region has 17 residues. V shed 7 bases, J shed 0 bases, and the junction held 5 bases outside the gene matches. CDR1 and CDR2 from the germline V gene are MGHRA and YSYEKL. CDR3 DNA: TGCGCCAGCACCCGGACTAGCGGGGGGTTCTCCTACAATGAGCAGTTCTTC. Its translation is CASTRTSGGFSYNEQFF.

This chain links TRBV6-5 with TRBJ1-2, with D unresolved. This CDR3 is 12 amino acids long. The germline V and J ends were trimmed by 0 bases and 8 bases, with 7 bases remaining between them. The germline V gene encodes CDR1 MNHEY and CDR2 SVGAGI. The CDR3 loop is CASSYSGRGYTF. The CDR3 region has the DNA TGTGCCAGCAGTTACTCTGGGAGGGGCTACACCTTC.

J is TRBJ1-2 and V is TRBV30, with D tentatively TRBD1 (5 bases). Germline V gives CDR1 GTSNPN, CDR2 SVGIG (reference sequence). CDR3 length: 13 residues. V lost 2 bases, J lost 6 bases, and 13 bases lay in between. The CDR3 loop is CAWSPTFRDGYTF. The CDR3 DNA sequence: TGTGCCTGGAGTCCCACCTTCAGGGATGGCTACACCTTC.

J is TRBJ1-2 and V is TRBV4-2, with no clear D. Trimming cost V 0 bases and J 3 bases, with 20 bases left between them. CDR1 is LGHNA, CDR2 YNFKEQ, per germline. CDR3 length equals 18 residues. CDR3 bases: TGTGCCAGCAGCCAAGAAGGCGGCACTCCCCTAAGTGACTATGGCTACACCTTC. Translation: CASSQEGGTPLSDYGYTF.

The chain uses TRBV6-5 and TRBJ2-1; 11 bases match TRBD2. J gave up 7 bases and V 5 bases, and 4 bases lay outside the gene matches. Germline V gene data show CDR1 as MNHEY and CDR2 as SVGAGI. This CDR3 has 14 amino acids. Here the CDR3 DNA reads TGTGCCAGCAGTAGACTAGCGGGGAAAAATGAGCAGTTCTTC. It specifies CASSRLAGKNEQFF.

The chain employs TRBV7-2 and TRBJ2-5; 9 bases align to TRBD1. The DNA end favors TRBJ2-7, so the J call may be wrong. This CDR3 is built from 15 residues. In germline, CDR1 is SGHTA, CDR2 FQGNSA. Here the CDR3 DNA reads TGTGCCAGCAGAGTAACGGGACAGGGTTACTACGAGCAGTACTTC. Amino acid sequence: CASRVTGQGYYEQYF.

This sequence joins TRBV28 and TRBJ1-3; 7 bases fit TRBD1. This CDR3 region has 15 residues. The germline V gene has CDR1 MDHEN and CDR2 SYDVKM. The V gene end was trimmed by 6 bases and the J gene end by 0 bases; junction bases not matched to a gene: 5. As DNA, the CDR3 is TGTGCCAGCAGCTCTGACAGGGCCTCTGGAAACACCATATATTTT. Amino acids: CASSSDRASGNTIYF.